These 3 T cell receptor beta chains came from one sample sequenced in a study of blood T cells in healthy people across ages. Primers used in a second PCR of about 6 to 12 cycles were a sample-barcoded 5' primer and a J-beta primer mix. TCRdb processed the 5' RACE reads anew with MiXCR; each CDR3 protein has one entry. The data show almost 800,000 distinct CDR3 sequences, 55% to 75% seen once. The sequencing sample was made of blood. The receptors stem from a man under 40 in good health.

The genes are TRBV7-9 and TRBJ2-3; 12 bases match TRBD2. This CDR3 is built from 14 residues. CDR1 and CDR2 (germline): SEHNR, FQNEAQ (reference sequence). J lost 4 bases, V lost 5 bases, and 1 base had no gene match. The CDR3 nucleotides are TGTGCCAGCAGCGGGACTAGCGGGCCAGATACGCAGTATTTT. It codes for CASSGTSGPDTQYF. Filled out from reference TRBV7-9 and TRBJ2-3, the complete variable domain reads DTGVSQNPRHKITKRGQNVTFRCDPISEHNRLYWYRQTLGQGPEFLTYFQNEAQLEKSRLLSDRFSAERPKGSFSTLEIQRTEQGDSAMYLCASSGTSGPDTQYFGPGTRLTVL.

For the CDR3, the DNA is TGCGCCAGCAGCCGAACCCCGGGACAGAACTACGAGCAGTACTTC. This sequence encodes CASSRTPGQNYEQYF. The genes are TRBV5-1 and TRBJ2-7; 7 bases line up with TRBD1. CDR1 and CDR2 from the germline V gene are SGHRS and YFSETQ. V dropped 4 bases and J dropped 3; count of bases not matched to a gene: 10. CDR3 length: 15 amino acids.

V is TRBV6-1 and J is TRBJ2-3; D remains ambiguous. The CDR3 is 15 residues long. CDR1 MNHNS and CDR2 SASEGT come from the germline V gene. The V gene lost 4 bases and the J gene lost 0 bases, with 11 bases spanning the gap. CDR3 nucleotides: TGTGCCAGCAGTGTATGGACGGTTAGCACAGATACGCAGTATTTT. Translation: CASSVWTVSTDTQYF.